Listed here are 29 T cell receptor beta chains from one sample, sequenced in a study of blood T cell repertoires in COVID-19. Here immunoSEQ multiplex PCR was the method, and the copy in TCRdb shows in-frame clones only, minus some. The repertoire has some 380,000 clones, roughly four fifths of them found once; the top ten carry roughly 1.1%. The sequencing sample was made of peripheral blood. The source is a human donor with acute or convalescent COVID-19. The donor label of this sample is uncertain.

The chain employs TRBV29-1 and TRBJ2-3, with a tentative D call TRBD2 (5 bases). Germline lookup yields CDR1 SQVTM and CDR2 ANQGSEA. The length of the CDR3 is 16 residues. Trimming stripped 3 bases from V and 2 bases from J, with 18 bases between. The DNA for the CDR3 is TGCAGCGTTGACCTAACCCCCGGGAAAAACACAGATACGCAGTATTTT. Encoded protein: CSVDLTPGKNTDTQYF.

Concerning this clone itself: At the DNA level, this CDR3 is encoded by other sequences in the same sample as well. This rearrangement joins TRBV7-9 to TRBJ2-5, with a possible D match to TRBD2 (5 bases). Germline V gene sequence: CDR1 SEHNR, CDR2 FQNEAQ (reference sequence). Trimming took off 1 base at V and 4 bases at J, with 13 bases between the two ends. The CDR3 has 15 residues. The CDR3 spells CASSLDGRRGETQYF. The CDR3 nucleotides are TGTGCCAGCAGCTTAGATGGTAGACGGGGAGAGACCCAGTACTTC.

The V call is TRBV2, the J call TRBJ1-3; no clear D gene. Germline V gene sequence: CDR1 SNHLY, CDR2 FYNNEI. The CDR3 sequence is 16 residues long. V dropped 4 bases and J dropped 0 bases, with 13 bases sitting between them. The CDR3 DNA is TGTGCCAGCAGTGTAAGTTTCGCCTACTCTGGAAACACCATATATTTT. Its protein is CASSVSFAYSGNTIYF.

This clone was seen just once. The chain joins TRBV6-1 to TRBJ1-5, with 7 nucleotides matching TRBD1. Germline CDR1 reads MNHNS; CDR2 reads SASEGT. The CDR3 length is 15 residues. J was trimmed by 3 bases and V by 3 bases; bases with no gene match: 5. CDR3 DNA: TGTGCCAGCAGTGAGGGACAGCTAAACAATCAGCCCCAGCATTTT. It yields the protein CASSEGQLNNQPQHF.

A few counts support this clone. V and J are TRBV5-5 and TRBJ2-1, with TRBD2 identical over 7 bases. V shed 3 bases, J shed 0 bases, and the junction held 6 bases outside the gene matches. The CDR3 has 16 residues. Germline V gene lookup returns CDR1 SGHKS and CDR2 YYEKEE (reference sequence). CDR3 protein: CASSSQAGSSYNEQFF. In DNA form, the CDR3 reads TGTGCCAGCAGCTCCCAAGCGGGGAGCTCCTACAATGAGCAGTTCTTC.

This rearrangement joins TRBV19 to TRBJ2-1; TRBD1 is a possible D gene (6 bases). V lost 5 bases and J lost 4, with 15 bases in between. The germline V gene has CDR1 LNHDA and CDR2 SQIVND (reference sequence). CDR3 length: 15 amino acids. The CDR3 loop reads CASSPSDSPYNEQFF. The CDR3 DNA reads TGTGCCAGTAGTCCTTCGGACAGCCCGTACAATGAGCAGTTCTTC.

In its sample, this clone was seen a few times. This rearrangement joins TRBV10-3 to TRBJ1-2; TRBD1 matches at 8 bases. Germline values: CDR1 ENHRY, CDR2 SYGVKD. Unmatched junction bases numbered 15, after V lost 6 bases and J lost 3 bases. CDR3 length: 17 amino acids. The CDR3 spells CAISPQLDPQGDYGYTF. The CDR3 DNA reads TGTGCCATCAGCCCCCAACTCGACCCACAGGGGGACTATGGCTACACCTTC.

This chain links TRBV5-1 with TRBJ1-5; tentative D call: TRBD1 (5 bases). Germline loops: CDR1 SGHRS, CDR2 YFSETQ. CDR3 length: 13 residues. Trimming pared 0 bases from V and 9 bases from J, leaving 10 bases between. The CDR3 reads CASSLGGPGPQHF. The CDR3 DNA sequence: TGCGCCAGCAGCTTGGGGGGCCCGGGGCCCCAGCATTTT.

This clone was counted once. The CDR3 DNA sequence: TGTGCCAGCAGTGAATATGAGGGGGTCCATGAGCAGTTCTTC. As protein: CASSEYEGVHEQFF. The chain employs TRBV2 and TRBJ2-1, with D perhaps TRBD1 (6 bases). CDR1 is SNHLY and CDR2 is FYNNEI in the germline V gene. The CDR3 sequence is 14 residues long. V dropped 2 bases and J dropped 8 bases, with 13 bases sitting between them.

This clone came up a few times. This chain links TRBV28 with TRBJ1-5; D is undetermined. Trimming stripped 2 bases from V and 7 bases from J, with 12 bases between. This CDR3 contains 14 residues. Looked up from germline, CDR1 is MDHEN and CDR2 is SYDVKM. Here the CDR3 DNA reads TGTGCCAGCAGTTTACACGGGTTGAAACAGCCCCAGCATTTT. It yields the protein CASSLHGLKQPQHF.

The gene calls are TRBV10-2 and TRBJ2-7, with 7 bases identical to TRBD2. Germline CDR1 and CDR2: WSHSY and SAAADI. V lost 2 bases, J lost 5 bases, and 6 bases stayed unmatched. This CDR3 region has 14 residues. CDR3 sequence: CASSEVGLTNEQYF. The CDR3 region has the DNA TGCGCCAGCAGTGAGGTGGGACTAACCAACGAGCAGTACTTC.

This rearrangement joins TRBV5-1 to TRBJ1-6; the D gene is possibly TRBD1 (5 bases). Trimming stripped 3 bases from V and 0 bases from J, with 7 bases between. Germline CDR1 is SGHRS and CDR2 is YFSETQ. The CDR3 has 15 amino acids. The CDR3 DNA reads TGCGCCAGCAGCTATGACAGCTCCTATAATTCACCCCTCCACTTT. Translated: CASSYDSSYNSPLHF.

The rearrangement uses TRBV10-2 and TRBJ2-7; TRBD1 aligns across 7 bases. Trimming cost V 6 bases and J 5 bases; bases outside gene matches: 10. The length of the CDR3 is 14 residues. Per germline, CDR1 WSHSY and CDR2 SAAADI. The CDR3 sequence: CASREAQGNHEQYF. In DNA form, the CDR3 reads TGCGCCAGCAGGGAAGCACAGGGGAACCACGAGCAGTACTTC.

The CDR3 nucleotides read TGTGCCACCAGCAGAGGGAGACAACAACAGGCGGCGGGGGGAGGAGATGAGCAGTTCTTC. This sequence encodes CATSRGRQQQAAGGGDEQFF. This chain uses TRBV15 with TRBJ2-1, with 8 bases aligning to TRBD2. CDR1 is LNHNV, CDR2 YYDKDF, per germline (reference sequence). The CDR3 totals 20 residues. V was clipped by 1 base and J by 8 bases; unmatched bases: 22.

The chain links TRBV19 to TRBJ2-2, with a weak D call TRBD1 (5 bases). Between the trimmed V and J ends, which lost 8 bases and 1 base, there was a span of 11 bases. CDR1 is LNHDA and CDR2 is SQIVND in the germline V gene (reference sequence). This CDR3 spans 14 amino acids. DNA for the CDR3: TGTGCCAGTTACGGCAGGGTGAACACCGGGGAGCTGTTTTTT. Protein product: CASYGRVNTGELFF. Variable domain in full (rest from reference TRBV19 and TRBJ2-2): DGGITQSPKYLFRKEGQNVTLSCEQNLNHDAMYWYRQDPGQGLRLIYYSQIVNDFQKGDIAEGYSVSREKKESFPLTVTSAQKNPTAFYLCASYGRVNTGELFFGEGSRLTVL.

The V call is TRBV5-1, the J call TRBJ1-2; D might be TRBD1 (6 bases). In germline, CDR1 is SGHRS, CDR2 YFSETQ. The V and J ends lost 0 bases and 4 bases respectively, with 13 bases between them. The CDR3 totals 15 residues. The CDR3 loop is CASSLASGAGYGYTF. The DNA for the CDR3 is TGCGCCAGCAGCTTGGCGTCAGGGGCAGGCTATGGCTACACCTTC. The whole variable domain, filled in from reference TRBV5-1 and TRBJ1-2, reads KAGVTQTPRYLIKTRGQQVTLSCSPISGHRSVSWYQQTPGQGLQFLFEYFSETQRNKGNFPGRFSGRQFSNSRSEMNVSTLELGDSALYLCASSLASGAGYGYTFGSGTRLTVV.

The chain has TRBV6-4 and TRBJ2-1, with D possibly matching TRBD2 (5 bases). The germline V gene encodes CDR1 MRHNA and CDR2 SNTAGT. CDR3 size: 16 residues. V was clipped by 2 bases and J by 1 base, with 12 bases between them. Written as DNA, the CDR3 is TGTGCCAGCAGTGACGGACCCTCGGGGTCCTACAATGAGCAGTTCTTC. It translates to CASSDGPSGSYNEQFF.

V is TRBV6-5 and J is TRBJ2-7, with TRBD2 matching 7 bases. Unmatched junction bases numbered 3, after V lost 2 bases and J lost 5 bases. Germline V lookup: CDR1 MNHEY, CDR2 SVGAGI. This CDR3 contains 13 residues. CDR3 nucleotides: TGTGCCAGCAGTTACCCGGGGGGACACGAGCAGTACTTC. Its protein is CASSYPGGHEQYF.

This clone has only one observation. This rearrangement joins TRBV30 to TRBJ1-2; no definite D call. Germline values: CDR1 GTSNPN, CDR2 SVGIG (reference sequence). The CDR3 is 14 residues long. With 0 bases removed from V and 0 bases from J, the gap between germline ends came to 8 bases. The CDR3 region is CAWSVLRANYGYTF. CDR3 DNA: TGTGCCTGGAGTGTATTACGGGCTAACTATGGCTACACCTTC.

CDR3 DNA: TGTGCCAGCAGCCCGCCCGGGACAGCGAACACTGAAGCTTTCTTT. Encoded protein: CASSPPGTANTEAFF. This sequence joins TRBV5-4 and TRBJ1-1, with 7 bases identical to TRBD1. This CDR3 region has 15 residues. Germline values: CDR1 SGHNT, CDR2 YYREEE (reference sequence). V trimming: 4 bases; J trimming: 1 base; junction bases outside the gene matches: 7.

The gene calls are TRBV6-5 and TRBJ1-5; 8 nucleotides line up with TRBD1. The V segment lost 10 bases and the J segment 6 bases; nucleotides outside the gene matches: 14. The CDR3 is made up of 15 amino acids. CDR1 is MNHEY and CDR2 is SVGAGI in the germline V gene. CDR3 sequence: CATRTGSGPLQPQHF. The DNA for the CDR3 is TGTGCCACCCGGACAGGGTCGGGTCCCCTTCAGCCCCAGCATTTT.

J is TRBJ2-3 and V is TRBV11-2; 10 nucleotides align to TRBD2. Germline-derived CDR1 and CDR2 are SGHAT and FQNNGV. The CDR3 covers 20 residues. V lost 0 bases to trimming and J lost 0 bases; unmatched junction nucleotides: 12. CDR3 sequence (DNA): TGTGCCAGCAGCTTAGATCATACCCTAGCGGGGGATCTTAGCACAGATACGCAGTATTTT. Translated: CASSLDHTLAGDLSTDTQYF.

This sequence joins TRBV4-1 and TRBJ2-5; D perhaps matches TRBD2 (6 bases). V was cut by 0 bases and J by 3 bases, with 20 bases left in between. Germline V lookup: CDR1 MGHRA, CDR2 YSYEKL. CDR3 length equals 18 residues. CDR3 residues: CASSQDLLRLERKETQYF. DNA for the CDR3: TGCGCCAGCAGCCAAGATCTCCTTAGACTAGAAAGGAAAGAGACCCAGTACTTC.

This clone turned up a few times. The V gene is TRBV5-4, the J gene TRBJ2-2, with TRBD2 matching over 10 bases. The germline V gene encodes CDR1 SGHNT and CDR2 YYREEE (reference sequence). Trimming cost V 0 bases and J 3 bases; bases outside gene matches: 5. This CDR3 region has 17 residues. The CDR3 here is CASSLAGSGGYTGELFF. The DNA of the CDR3 is TGTGCCAGCAGCTTGGCCGGTAGCGGGGGGTACACCGGGGAGCTGTTTTTT.

A word on this clone: This CDR3 is also generated by other DNA sequences in the sample. The chain joins TRBV2 to TRBJ2-6; D unclear. The CDR3 is 15 amino acids. Between the trimmed V and J ends, which lost 5 bases and 4 bases, there was a span of 12 bases. Germline CDR1 reads SNHLY; CDR2 reads FYNNEI. DNA for the CDR3: TGTGCCAGCAGTCTTACCGGAGCCGGGGCCAACGTCCTGACTTTC. It codes for CASSLTGAGANVLTF.

The rearrangement joins TRBV28 to TRBJ1-6, with 11 bases fitting TRBD1. Germline lookup yields CDR1 MDHEN and CDR2 SYDVKM. The junction had 11 bases not matched to a gene; V was cut back by 6 bases and J by 10 bases. CDR3 length equals 16 residues. The chain's CDR3 is CASRPGQGALGSPLHF. The DNA for the CDR3 is TGTGCCAGCAGGCCTGGACAGGGGGCGTTAGGATCACCCCTCCACTTT.

The chain links TRBV9 to TRBJ1-4, with D possibly being TRBD1 (5 bases). V lost 0 bases to trimming and J lost 7 bases, with 13 bases between them. The CDR3 consists of 15 residues. CDR1 SGDLS and CDR2 YYNGEE come from the germline V gene. In DNA, the CDR3 is TGTGCCAGCAGCGTAGGCTGGGGCTGGGGTGAAAAACTGTTTTTT. This codes for CASSVGWGWGEKLFF.

This clone appeared a single time. This sample includes further DNA sequences coding for the same CDR3. The rearrangement joins TRBV5-1 to TRBJ1-4; unclear D gene. Looked up from germline, CDR1 is SGHRS and CDR2 is YFSETQ. This CDR3 has 15 residues. The V end was cut by 1 base, the J end by 0 bases, with 7 bases between. Written as DNA, the CDR3 is TGCGCCAGCAGCTTGCAGTTCGCAACTAATGAAAAACTGTTTTTT. Residues: CASSLQFATNEKLFF.

This chain joins TRBV4-1 and TRBJ1-4; tentative D call: TRBD1 (5 bases). Per the germline V gene, CDR1 is MGHRA and CDR2 is YSYEKL. V lost 1 base and J 0 bases, leaving 12 bases between the germline ends. The CDR3 totals 17 residues. CDR3 loop: CASSQASRGATNEKLFF. CDR3 DNA sequence: TGCGCCAGCAGCCAAGCCTCTCGGGGGGCAACTAATGAAAAACTGTTTTTT.